This TCR beta chain was sequenced for a study of T cells in Graves' hyperthyroidism and ophthalmopathy. Study-level findings and limits: Prediction of ophthalmopathy progression came a median around 6 months pre-onset. Most expanded thyroid clonotypes above 0.001 also appeared in blood.

This clonotype was detected ten times or more. Antigen unknown. CDR1 SEHNR and CDR2 FQNEAQ come from the germline V gene (reference sequence). CDR3 length: 14 amino acids. Trimming removed 2 bases from V and 6 bases from J, with 14 bases in between. What was amplified from RNA transcripts were TCR beta CDR3 regions. TCR CDR3 regions were first amplified by RT-PCR with HTBI primers. TCRdb re-called the multiplex PCR reads with MiXCR, one entry per CDR3 protein. The table shows about 720,000 distinct CDR3 sequences, with roughly 15% occurring only once. Sequences were obtained from blood. V usage is TRBV7-9 and J usage is TRBJ2-7; either TRBD1 or TRBD2 may supply D (5 bases each). This TCR derives from a man aged 18 to 30 with Graves' hyperthyroidism. CDR3: CASSLKGSVGEQYF. The CDR3 DNA is TGTGCCAGCAGCTTAAAGGGGAGCGTCGGCGAGCAGTACTTC.